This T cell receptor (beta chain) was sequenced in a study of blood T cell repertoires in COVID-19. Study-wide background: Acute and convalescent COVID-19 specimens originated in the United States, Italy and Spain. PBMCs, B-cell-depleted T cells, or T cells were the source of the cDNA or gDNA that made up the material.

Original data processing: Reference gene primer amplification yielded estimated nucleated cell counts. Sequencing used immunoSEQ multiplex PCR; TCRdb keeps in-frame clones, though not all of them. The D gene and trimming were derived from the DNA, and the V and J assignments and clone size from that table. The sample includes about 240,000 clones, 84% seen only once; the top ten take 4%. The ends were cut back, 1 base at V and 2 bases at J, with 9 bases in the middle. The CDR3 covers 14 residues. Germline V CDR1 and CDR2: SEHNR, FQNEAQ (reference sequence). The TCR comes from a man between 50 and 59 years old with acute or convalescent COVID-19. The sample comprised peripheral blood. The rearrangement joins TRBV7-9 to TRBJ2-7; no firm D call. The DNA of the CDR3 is TGTGCCAGCAGCTTAGTGGTGAGAGCCTACGAGCAGTACTTC. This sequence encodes CASSLVVRAYEQYF.